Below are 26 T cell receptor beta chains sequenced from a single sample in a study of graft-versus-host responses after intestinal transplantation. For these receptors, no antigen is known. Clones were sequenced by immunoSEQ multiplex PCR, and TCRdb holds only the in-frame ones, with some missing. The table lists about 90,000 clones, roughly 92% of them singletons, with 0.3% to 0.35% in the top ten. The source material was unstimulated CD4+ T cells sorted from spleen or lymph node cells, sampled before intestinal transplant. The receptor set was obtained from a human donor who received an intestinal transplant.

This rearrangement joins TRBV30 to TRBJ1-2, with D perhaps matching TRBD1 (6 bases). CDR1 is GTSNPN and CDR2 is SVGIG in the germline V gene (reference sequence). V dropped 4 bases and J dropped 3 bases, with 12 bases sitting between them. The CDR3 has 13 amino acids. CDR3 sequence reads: CAWNENRDYGYTF. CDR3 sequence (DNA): TGTGCCTGGAATGAAAACAGGGACTATGGCTACACCTTC.

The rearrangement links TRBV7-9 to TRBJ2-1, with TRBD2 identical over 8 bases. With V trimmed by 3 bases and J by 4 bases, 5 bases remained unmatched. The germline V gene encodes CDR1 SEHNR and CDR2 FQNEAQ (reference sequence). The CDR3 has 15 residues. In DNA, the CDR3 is TGTGCCAGCAGCTTGGTACTAGCGGTATACAATGAGCAGTTCTTC. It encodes CASSLVLAVYNEQFF.

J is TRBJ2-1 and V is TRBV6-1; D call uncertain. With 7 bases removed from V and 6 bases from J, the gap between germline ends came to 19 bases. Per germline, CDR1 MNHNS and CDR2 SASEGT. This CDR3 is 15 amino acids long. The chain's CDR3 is CASIRTLSTGNEQFF. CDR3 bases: TGTGCCAGCATCCGGACCCTGAGCACGGGCAATGAGCAGTTCTTC.

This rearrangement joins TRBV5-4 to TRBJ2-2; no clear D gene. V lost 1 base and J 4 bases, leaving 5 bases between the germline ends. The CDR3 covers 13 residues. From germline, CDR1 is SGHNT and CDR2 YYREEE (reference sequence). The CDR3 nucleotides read TGTGCCAGCAGCTTGACCGTCACCGGGGAGCTGTTTTTT. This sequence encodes CASSLTVTGELFF.

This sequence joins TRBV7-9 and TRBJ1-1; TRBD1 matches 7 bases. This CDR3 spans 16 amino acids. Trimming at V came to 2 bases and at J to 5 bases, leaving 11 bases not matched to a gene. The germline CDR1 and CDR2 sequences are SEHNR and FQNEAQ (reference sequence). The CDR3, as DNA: TGTGCCAGCAGCTTAACAGGGGCCACAAAAGAGACTGAAGCTTTCTTT. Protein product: CASSLTGATKETEAFF. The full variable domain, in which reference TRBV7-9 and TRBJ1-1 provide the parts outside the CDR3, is DTGVSQNPRHKITKRGQNVTFRCDPISEHNRLYWYRQTLGQGPEFLTYFQNEAQLEKSRLLSDRFSAERPKGSFSTLEIQRTEQGDSAMYLCASSLTGATKETEAFFGQGTRLTVV.

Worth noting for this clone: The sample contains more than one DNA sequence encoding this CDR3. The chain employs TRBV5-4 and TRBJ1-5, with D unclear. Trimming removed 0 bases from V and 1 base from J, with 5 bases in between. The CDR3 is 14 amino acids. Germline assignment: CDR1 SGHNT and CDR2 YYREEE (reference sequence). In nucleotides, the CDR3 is TGTGCCAGCAGCTTGGGGGGAAGCAATCAGCCCCAGCATTTT. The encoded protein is CASSLGGSNQPQHF.

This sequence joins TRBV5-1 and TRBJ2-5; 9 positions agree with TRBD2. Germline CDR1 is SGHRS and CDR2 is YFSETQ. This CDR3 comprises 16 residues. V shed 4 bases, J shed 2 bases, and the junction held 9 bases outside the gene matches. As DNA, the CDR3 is TGCGCCAGCAGCCTCGGCAGGACTAGCGTTCAAGAGACCCAGTACTTC. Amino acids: CASSLGRTSVQETQYF.

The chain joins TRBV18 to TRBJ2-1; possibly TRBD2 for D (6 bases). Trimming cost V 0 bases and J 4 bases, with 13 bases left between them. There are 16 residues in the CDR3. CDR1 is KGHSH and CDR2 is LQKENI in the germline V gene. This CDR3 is CASSPPGIADYNEQFF. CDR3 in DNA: TGTGCCAGCTCACCACCGGGAATAGCGGATTACAATGAGCAGTTCTTC.

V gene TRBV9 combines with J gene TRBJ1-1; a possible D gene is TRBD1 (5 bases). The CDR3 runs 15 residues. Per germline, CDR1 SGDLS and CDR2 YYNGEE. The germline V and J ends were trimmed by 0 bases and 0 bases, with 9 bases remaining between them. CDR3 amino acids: CASSVVGTVNTEAFF. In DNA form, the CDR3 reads TGTGCCAGCAGCGTAGTAGGGACGGTGAACACTGAAGCTTTCTTT.

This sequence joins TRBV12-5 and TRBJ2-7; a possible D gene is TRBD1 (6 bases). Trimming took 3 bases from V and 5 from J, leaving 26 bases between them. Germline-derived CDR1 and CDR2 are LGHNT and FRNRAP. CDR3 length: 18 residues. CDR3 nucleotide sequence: TGTGCTAGTGGTTTTGGACAGAATCTTCTAGCCCTTAGAAACGAGCAGTACTTC. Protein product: CASGFGQNLLALRNEQYF.

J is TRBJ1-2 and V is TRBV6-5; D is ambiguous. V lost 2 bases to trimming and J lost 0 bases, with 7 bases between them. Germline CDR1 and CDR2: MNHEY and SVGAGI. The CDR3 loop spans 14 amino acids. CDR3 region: CASSYGEPNYGYTF. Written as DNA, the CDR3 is TGTGCCAGCAGTTACGGAGAGCCTAACTATGGCTACACCTTC.

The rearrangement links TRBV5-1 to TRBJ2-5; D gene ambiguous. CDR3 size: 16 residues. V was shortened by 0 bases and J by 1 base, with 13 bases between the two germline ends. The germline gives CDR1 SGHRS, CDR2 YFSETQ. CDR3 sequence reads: CASSLDPNFGQETQYF. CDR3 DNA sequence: TGCGCCAGCAGCTTGGATCCGAATTTCGGCCAAGAGACCCAGTACTTC.

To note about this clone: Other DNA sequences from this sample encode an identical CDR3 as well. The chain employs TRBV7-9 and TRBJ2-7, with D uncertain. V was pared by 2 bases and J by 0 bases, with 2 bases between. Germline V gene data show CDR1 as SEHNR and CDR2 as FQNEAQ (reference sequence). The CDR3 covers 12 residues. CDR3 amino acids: CASSLSSYEQYF. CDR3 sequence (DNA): TGTGCCAGCAGCTTAAGCTCCTACGAGCAGTACTTC.

CDR3 amino acids: CASSQGGGTNEKLFF. The CDR3 DNA follows: TGTGCCAGCAGCCAAGGGGGAGGAACTAATGAAAAACTGTTTTTT. This chain joins TRBV28 and TRBJ1-4, with D perhaps TRBD1 (6 bases). Deletions cut 6 bases from V and 1 base from J, with 12 bases between. The length of the CDR3 is 15 residues. The germline gives CDR1 MDHEN, CDR2 SYDVKM.

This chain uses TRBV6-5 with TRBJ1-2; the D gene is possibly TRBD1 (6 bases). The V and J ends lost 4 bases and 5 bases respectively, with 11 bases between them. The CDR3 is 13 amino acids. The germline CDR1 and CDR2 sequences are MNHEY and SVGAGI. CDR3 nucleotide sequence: TGTGCCAGCAGTTTCCAAGGGGGGTATGGCTACACCTTC. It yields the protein CASSFQGGYGYTF.

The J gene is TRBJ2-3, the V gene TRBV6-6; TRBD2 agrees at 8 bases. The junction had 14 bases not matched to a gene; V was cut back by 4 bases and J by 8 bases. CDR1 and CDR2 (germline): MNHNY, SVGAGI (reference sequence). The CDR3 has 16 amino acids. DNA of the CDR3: TGTGCCAGCAGTTCCCTCGGGAGGGGGTCGGGGGGTACGCAGTATTTT. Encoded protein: CASSSLGRGSGGTQYF.

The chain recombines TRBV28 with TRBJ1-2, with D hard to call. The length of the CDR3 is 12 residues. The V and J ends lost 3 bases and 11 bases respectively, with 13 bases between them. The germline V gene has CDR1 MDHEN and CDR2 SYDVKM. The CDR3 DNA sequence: TGTGCCAGCAGTTTGGCAGAATTTGGGTACACCTTC. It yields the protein CASSLAEFGYTF.

The DNA for the CDR3 is TGTGCCAGCAGTTTGCCCCCTACCTACGAGCAGTACTTC. Translation: CASSLPPTYEQYF. The rearrangement links TRBV28 to TRBJ2-7; D unresolved. The CDR3 spans 13 residues. The V and J ends lost 3 bases and 2 bases respectively, with 8 bases between them. CDR1 is MDHEN and CDR2 is SYDVKM in the germline V gene.

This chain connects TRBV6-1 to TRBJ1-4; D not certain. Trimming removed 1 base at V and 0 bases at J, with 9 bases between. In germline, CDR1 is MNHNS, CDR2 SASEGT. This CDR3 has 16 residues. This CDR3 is CASSEGSATTNEKLFF. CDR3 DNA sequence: TGTGCCAGCAGTGAAGGGTCGGCAACAACTAATGAAAAACTGTTTTTT.

The CDR3 bases are TGTGCCAGCAACCCGGGCAGGCGGGCCTACGAGCAGTACTTC. Translation gives CASNPGRRAYEQYF. The gene calls are TRBV2 and TRBJ2-7, with a possible D match to TRBD2 (5 bases). Trimming cost V 7 bases and J 2 bases, with 15 bases left between them. Germline CDR1 and CDR2: SNHLY and FYNNEI. The CDR3 is 14 residues long.

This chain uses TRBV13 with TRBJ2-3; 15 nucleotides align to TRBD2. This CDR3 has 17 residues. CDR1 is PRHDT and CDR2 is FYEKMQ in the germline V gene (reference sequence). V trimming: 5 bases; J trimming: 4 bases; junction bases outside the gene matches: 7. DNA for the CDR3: TGTGCCAGCAGCCCCGGACTAGCGGGAGGGCCGGCAGATACGCAGTATTTT. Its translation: CASSPGLAGGPADTQYF. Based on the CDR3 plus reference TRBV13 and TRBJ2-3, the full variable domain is AAGVIQSPRHLIKEKRETATLKCYPIPRHDTVYWYQQGPGQDPQFLISFYEKMQSDKGSIPDRFSAQQFSDYHSELNMSSLELGDSALYFCASSPGLAGGPADTQYFGPGTRLTVL.

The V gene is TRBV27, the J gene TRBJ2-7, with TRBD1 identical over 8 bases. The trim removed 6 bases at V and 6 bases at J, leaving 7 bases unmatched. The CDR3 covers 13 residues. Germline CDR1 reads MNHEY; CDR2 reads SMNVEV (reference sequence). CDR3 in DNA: TGTGCCAGCAGAAGGACAGGGTTAATCGAGCAGTACTTC. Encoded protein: CASRRTGLIEQYF.

CDR3 in DNA: TGCGCCAGCAGCGCGGGACAGGGGGCGCAAGGGGCCAACGTCCTGACTTTC. Translation gives CASSAGQGAQGANVLTF. The V call is TRBV5-1, the J call TRBJ2-6; 12 bases align to TRBD1. J was trimmed by 4 bases and V by 4 bases; bases with no gene match: 6. Germline values: CDR1 SGHRS, CDR2 YFSETQ. The CDR3 consists of 17 residues.

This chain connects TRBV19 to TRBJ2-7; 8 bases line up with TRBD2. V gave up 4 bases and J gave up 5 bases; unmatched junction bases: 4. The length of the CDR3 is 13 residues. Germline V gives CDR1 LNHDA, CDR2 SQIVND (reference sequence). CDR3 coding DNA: TGTGCCAGTAGTAGGGCGGGGGGCGACGAGCAGTACTTC. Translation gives CASSRAGGDEQYF.

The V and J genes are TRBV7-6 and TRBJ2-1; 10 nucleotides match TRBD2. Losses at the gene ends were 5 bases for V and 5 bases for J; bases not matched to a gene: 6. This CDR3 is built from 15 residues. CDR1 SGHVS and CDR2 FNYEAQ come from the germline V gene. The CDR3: CASSPTSGAHNEQFF. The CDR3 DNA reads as TGTGCCAGCAGCCCAACTAGCGGGGCCCACAATGAGCAGTTCTTC.

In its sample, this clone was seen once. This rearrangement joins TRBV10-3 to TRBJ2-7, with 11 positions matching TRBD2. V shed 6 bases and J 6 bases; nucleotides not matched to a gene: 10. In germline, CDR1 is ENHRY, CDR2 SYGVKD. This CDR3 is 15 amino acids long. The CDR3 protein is CAIRAGLAESGEQYF. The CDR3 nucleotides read TGTGCCATCAGGGCGGGACTAGCGGAGAGCGGCGAGCAGTACTTC.